These T cell receptor beta chains were read from a single sample in a study of T cell clonotyping in hematopoietic cell transplantation. Generated by immunoSEQ multiplex PCR, the TCRdb table keeps only in-frame clones and is missing some. The table includes 17,000 or so clones, 90% detected once. The material sequenced was peripheral blood mononuclear cells. The receptors originated from a man in his forties or fifties in good health. Some clones in this sample may be carry-over from other donors' samples. Each CDR3 is given with its conserved first and last residue. The order of the fields is CDR3 DNA, CDR3 protein, J gene, V gene, clone size, D gene. A D gene is named only where the DNA matches it firmly. Size is omitted from some rows. Given values are once, few, many or a class for expanded clones.

CDR3 DNA: TGTGCCAGTGAGGGGGCTAGGGTAGCTAATGAAAAACTGTTTTTT; CDR3 protein: CASEGARVANEKLFF; J gene: TRBJ1-4; V gene: TRBV28; clone size: NA; D gene: TRBD1
CDR3 DNA: TGCGCCAGCAGTCCTCACGACAGCCGCTATTTT; CDR3 protein: CASSPHDSRYF; J gene: TRBJ1-3; V gene: TRBV23-1; clone size: NA; D gene: NA
CDR3 DNA: TGTGCCAGCAGCTCCGGGGGTAACCGACTAGGATATGGCTACACCTTC; CDR3 protein: CASSSGGNRLGYGYTF; J gene: TRBJ1-2; V gene: TRBV7-2; clone size: NA; D gene: NA
CDR3 DNA: TGTGCCAGCAGTGGAGGGGGTCGGGAGACCCAGTACTTC; CDR3 protein: CASSGGGRETQYF; J gene: TRBJ2-5; V gene: TRBV6-6; clone size: once; D gene: NA
CDR3 DNA: TGTGCCAGCAGTCTTACAGGGTCTGGCACTGAAGCTTTCTTT; CDR3 protein: CASSLTGSGTEAFF; J gene: TRBJ1-1; V gene: TRBV6-4; clone size: NA; D gene: NA
CDR3 DNA: TGTGCCTGGAGTGTAGGGGGACAGGGGCGTCGGGATACGCAGTATTTT; CDR3 protein: CAWSVGGQGRRDTQYF; J gene: TRBJ2-3; V gene: TRBV30; clone size: NA; D gene: TRBD1
CDR3 DNA: TGTGCCAGCAGCCGGGGAGGGTCTGGAAACACCATATATTTT; CDR3 protein: CASSRGGSGNTIYF; J gene: TRBJ1-3; V gene: TRBV28; clone size: NA; D gene: NA
CDR3 DNA: TGTGCCAGCAGCCAACGACAGGGGAATAATTCACCCCTCCACTTT; CDR3 protein: CASSQRQGNNSPLHF; J gene: TRBJ1-6; V gene: TRBV7-2; clone size: NA; D gene: TRBD1
CDR3 DNA: TGCAGCGTTGTGGTTGGACCGGCGAACACCGGGGAGCTGTTTTTT; CDR3 protein: CSVVVGPANTGELFF; J gene: TRBJ2-2; V gene: TRBV29-1; clone size: NA; D gene: NA
CDR3 DNA: TGTGCCAGCAGCTGGTCGAGACGGAACTATGGCTACACCTTC; CDR3 protein: CASSWSRRNYGYTF; J gene: TRBJ1-2; V gene: TRBV25-1; clone size: NA; D gene: NA
CDR3 DNA: TGTGCCAGCAGCCGACAGGGAACTCACTATGGCTACACCTTC; CDR3 protein: CASSRQGTHYGYTF; J gene: TRBJ1-2; V gene: TRBV28; clone size: NA; D gene: TRBD1
CDR3 DNA: TGTGCCAGCAGCCCTAGCGGGGGGGCCAATGAGCAGTTCTTC; CDR3 protein: CASSPSGGANEQFF; J gene: TRBJ2-1; V gene: TRBV7-9; clone size: NA; D gene: TRBD2
CDR3 DNA: TGTGCCTGGAAGGGGGGCCGGGAGACCCAGTACTTC; CDR3 protein: CAWKGGRETQYF; J gene: TRBJ2-5; V gene: TRBV30; clone size: NA; D gene: NA
CDR3 DNA: TGTGCCAGCAGTGAAGCGTCCCCCGGGGGCGATTCACCCCTCCACTTT; CDR3 protein: CASSEASPGGDSPLHF; J gene: TRBJ1-6; V gene: TRBV2; clone size: NA; D gene: NA
CDR3 DNA: TGTAGCGGGGGGAACTTCACAGATACGCAGTATTTT; CDR3 protein: CSGGNFTDTQYF; J gene: TRBJ2-3; V gene: TRBV29-1; clone size: NA; D gene: TRBD2
CDR3 DNA: TGCAGCGTTGAAGCGTATGGCTACACCTTC; CDR3 protein: CSVEAYGYTF; J gene: TRBJ1-2; V gene: TRBV29-1; clone size: NA; D gene: NA
CDR3 DNA: TGTGCCAGCAGTTACGGCCGGGACAGGGCATCCACTGAAGCTTTCTTT; CDR3 protein: CASSYGRDRASTEAFF; J gene: TRBJ1-1; V gene: TRBV6-5; clone size: once; D gene: TRBD1
CDR3 DNA: TGTGCCAGCAGAGCAGGCAGCCACTATGGCTACACCTTC; CDR3 protein: CASRAGSHYGYTF; J gene: TRBJ1-2; V gene: TRBV7-9; clone size: NA; D gene: NA
CDR3 DNA: TGCGCCAGCAGCCAATATCAGCAAGCGTATGGCTACACCTTC; CDR3 protein: CASSQYQQAYGYTF; J gene: TRBJ1-2; V gene: TRBV4-1; clone size: NA; D gene: NA
CDR3 DNA: TGTGCCAGCATCAGTTTAGGGGGGGACAAAGAGTATGGCTACACCTTC; CDR3 protein: CASISLGGDKEYGYTF; J gene: TRBJ1-2; V gene: TRBV28; clone size: NA; D gene: NA
CDR3 DNA: TGTGCCAGCAGTGAGTCAACGATTTTTAGCAATCAGCCCCAGCATTTT; CDR3 protein: CASSESTIFSNQPQHF; J gene: TRBJ1-5; V gene: TRBV2; clone size: NA; D gene: NA
CDR3 DNA: TGCAGCGTTGATGAGCGTCGGTTCTATGGCTACACCTTC; CDR3 protein: CSVDERRFYGYTF; J gene: TRBJ1-2; V gene: TRBV29-1; clone size: NA; D gene: NA
CDR3 DNA: TGTGCCAGCAGCTTAGGGAGCTCCTACAATGAGCAGTTCTTC; CDR3 protein: CASSLGSSYNEQFF; J gene: TRBJ2-1; V gene: TRBV2; clone size: NA; D gene: NA
CDR3 DNA: TGTGCCAGCAGCCCTGAGAGCTCCTATAATTCACCCCTCCACTTT; CDR3 protein: CASSPESSYNSPLHF; J gene: TRBJ1-6; V gene: TRBV7-2; clone size: NA; D gene: NA
CDR3 DNA: TGTGCCAGCAGCCCAGGGACAGGGGTAGCATATGGCTACACCTTC; CDR3 protein: CASSPGTGVAYGYTF; J gene: TRBJ1-2; V gene: TRBV7-2; clone size: NA; D gene: TRBD1
CDR3 DNA: TGTGCTAGCAGCCCCTTAAACTCTGGGGCCAACGTCCTGACTTTC; CDR3 protein: CASSPLNSGANVLTF; J gene: TRBJ2-6; V gene: TRBV7-7; clone size: NA; D gene: NA
CDR3 DNA: TGTGCCTGGAGTGTAGGGATTACTAATGAAAAACTGTTTTTT; CDR3 protein: CAWSVGITNEKLFF; J gene: TRBJ1-4; V gene: TRBV30; clone size: NA; D gene: NA
CDR3 DNA: TGTGCCAGCGACTCGGACGGATTTTATGGCTACACCTTC; CDR3 protein: CASDSDGFYGYTF; J gene: TRBJ1-2; V gene: TRBV28; clone size: NA; D gene: NA